The 27 T cell receptor beta chains listed next were all sequenced from one sample in a study of blood T cell repertoires in COVID-19. Profiled with immunoSEQ multiplex PCR; TCRdb holds only in-frame clones, not every one. Here the sample spans about 270,000 clones, about four fifths being singletons. The sequenced sample was peripheral blood. Receptor source: a human donor with COVID-19, enrolled during active disease. The donor label of this sample is uncertain.

CDR3: CASSYTPRVGAFF. Here the CDR3 DNA reads TGTGCCAGCAGTTACACTCCGAGGGTGGGAGCTTTCTTT. The chain employs TRBV6-5 and TRBJ1-1; D is undetermined. CDR3 length: 13 residues. The V gene lost 2 bases and the J gene lost 10 bases, with 14 bases spanning the gap. Germline V gives CDR1 MNHEY, CDR2 SVGAGI.

The rearrangement uses TRBV10-3 and TRBJ2-1; TRBD2 agrees at 11 bases. CDR3 length equals 15 residues. CDR1 and CDR2 (germline): ENHRY, SYGVKD. With 1 base clipped from V and 6 bases from J, the junction kept 2 bases outside the gene matches. The CDR3 region is CAISELLAGGNEQFF. The CDR3, as DNA: TGTGCCATCAGTGAGTTGCTAGCGGGGGGCAATGAGCAGTTCTTC.

This sequence joins TRBV24-1 and TRBJ2-1, with 9 bases that match TRBD2. The CDR3 contains 14 residues. V shed 5 bases and J 7 bases; nucleotides not matched to a gene: 5. Germline V gene lookup returns CDR1 KGHDR and CDR2 SFDVKD. The CDR3 loop reads CATSGLAGRNEQFF. CDR3 DNA: TGTGCCACCAGTGGCCTAGCGGGAAGAAATGAGCAGTTCTTC.

The table lists this clone with a count of one. The genes are TRBV25-1 and TRBJ1-3; TRBD1 might be the D (5 bases). Trimming left V 1 base short and J 2 bases short, with 9 bases between. Germline CDR1 is MGHDK and CDR2 is SYGVNS. The CDR3 extends over 15 amino acids. CDR3 DNA sequence: TGTGCCAGCAGTGAATGGACAAAGACTGGAAACACCATATATTTT. Translation: CASSEWTKTGNTIYF. The full variable domain, with the rest looked up from reference TRBV25-1 and TRBJ1-3, is EADIYQTPRYLVIGTGKKITLECSQTMGHDKMYWYQQDPGMELHLIHYSYGVNSTEKGDLSSESTVSRIRTEHFPLTLESARPSHTSQYLCASSEWTKTGNTIYFGEGSWLTVV.

The gene calls are TRBV7-3 and TRBJ1-1; D unresolved. Trimming took 3 bases from V and 8 from J, leaving 13 bases between them. The germline gives CDR1 SGHTA, CDR2 FQGTGA. The length of the CDR3 is 13 residues. CDR3: CASSFTGRTEAFF. DNA of the CDR3: TGTGCCAGCAGCTTCACCGGGAGGACGGAAGCTTTCTTT.

This clone has just one count. The gene calls are TRBV4-1 and TRBJ2-7; maybe TRBD1 (6 bases). The length of the CDR3 is 16 residues. V lost 1 base to trimming and J lost 2 bases, with 15 bases between them. From germline, CDR1 is MGHRA and CDR2 YSYEKL. DNA of the CDR3: TGCGCCAGCAGCCAAGGGAGAGGGACACAAACCTACGAGCAGTACTTC. This encodes CASSQGRGTQTYEQYF.

The V and J genes are TRBV21-1 and TRBJ2-2; TRBD2 is taken as the D call from the table, unchecked against the DNA. TRBV21-1 is a known pseudogene. The CDR3 is 17 residues long. The CDR3 DNA reads as TGTGCCAGCAGCAAAGACCTACCCAGGGAGGGCACCGGGGAGCTGTTTTTT. Its protein is CASSKDLPREGTGELFF.

The J gene is TRBJ1-2, the V gene TRBV11-2; 7 bases line up with TRBD1. Trimming at V came to 4 bases and at J to 2 bases, leaving 1 base not matched to a gene. This CDR3 is built from 13 residues. The germline CDR1 and CDR2 sequences are SGHAT and FQNNGV. In DNA, the CDR3 is TGTGCCAGCAGCTCGGGACAGAACTATGGCTACACCTTC. Translating gives CASSSGQNYGYTF.

The chain links TRBV3-1 (or the pseudogene TRBV3-2) to TRBJ1-1; D remains ambiguous. The CDR3 is made up of 13 amino acids. Trimming took off 2 bases at V and 1 base at J, with 5 bases between the two ends. Germline assignment: CDR1 LGHDT and CDR2 YNNKEL (reference sequence). The CDR3 is CASSQCGNTEAFF. The CDR3 DNA is TGTGCCAGCAGCCAATGCGGGAACACTGAAGCTTTCTTT.

V usage is TRBV5-1 and J usage is TRBJ2-7; 9 bases align to TRBD1. CDR3 length: 15 residues. Germline CDR1 SGHRS, CDR2 YFSETQ. Trimming removed 3 bases from V and 4 bases from J; junction bases left unmatched: 8. CDR3 in amino acids: CASSSPTGGLYEQYF. For the CDR3, the DNA is TGCGCCAGCAGCTCGCCGACAGGGGGTTTATACGAGCAGTACTTC.

V usage is TRBV9 and J usage is TRBJ1-1; TRBD1 might be the D (5 bases). The V gene's germline CDR1 is SGDLS and CDR2 YYNGEE. The V gene lost 3 bases and the J gene lost 6 bases, with 21 bases spanning the gap. The CDR3 consists of 16 residues. The DNA of the CDR3 is TGTGCCAGCAGCGCCCCTGCAGGGTATTATATCCCTGAAGCTTTCTTT. It codes for CASSAPAGYYIPEAFF.

V is TRBV7-2 and J is TRBJ1-1; D remains unclear. CDR1 and CDR2 (germline): SGHTA, FQGNSA. V gave up 0 bases and J gave up 4 bases, with 12 bases separating them. The CDR3 length is 15 residues. CDR3 nucleotides: TGTGCCAGCAGCTTAGCCCCGGGATACGGCACTGAAGCTTTCTTT. Its translation is CASSLAPGYGTEAFF.

This clone has a handful of counts. The V gene is TRBV10-3, the J gene TRBJ1-2; 9 bases map to TRBD1. V trimming: 6 bases; J trimming: 7 bases; junction bases outside the gene matches: 15. The length of the CDR3 is 16 residues. Germline V gives CDR1 ENHRY, CDR2 SYGVKD. This chain's CDR3 is CAISLGQGSRLVGYTF. For the CDR3, the DNA is TGTGCCATCAGCCTGGGACAGGGAAGCAGGCTGGTTGGCTACACCTTC.

The chain joins TRBV28 to TRBJ2-1; a possible D gene is TRBD2 (5 bases). Germline-derived CDR1 and CDR2 are MDHEN and SYDVKM. The germline V and J ends were trimmed by 8 bases and 6 bases, with 17 bases remaining between them. The length of the CDR3 is 14 residues. CDR3: CASGGRVVTNEQFF. The CDR3 DNA reads TGTGCCAGCGGTGGGAGAGTGGTGACCAATGAGCAGTTCTTC.

The V and J genes are TRBV4-3 and TRBJ2-3, with TRBD2 matching 7 bases. This CDR3 spans 15 amino acids. With V trimmed by 5 bases and J by 2 bases, 7 bases remained unmatched. The germline CDR1 and CDR2 sequences are LGHNA and YSLEER. This CDR3 reads CASSGPLADTDTQYF. CDR3 coding DNA: TGCGCCAGCAGCGGCCCCCTAGCGGACACAGATACGCAGTATTTT.

The chain recombines TRBV19 with TRBJ2-2, with 7 nucleotides matching TRBD2. The V and J ends lost 1 base and 6 bases, in that order; junction bases with no gene match: 2. Germline assignment: CDR1 LNHDA and CDR2 SQIVND (reference sequence). The CDR3 extends over 14 amino acids. The CDR3 bases are TGTGCCAGTAGTATAGGCGGGGGTCCCGGGGAGCTGTTTTTT. It specifies CASSIGGGPGELFF.

V gene TRBV20-1 combines with J gene TRBJ1-2; the match to TRBD1 covers 9 bases. Germline loops: CDR1 DFQATT, CDR2 SNEGSKA (reference sequence). The V segment lost 3 bases and the J segment 7 bases; nucleotides outside the gene matches: 3. This CDR3 is 12 amino acids long. The CDR3 DNA is TGCAGTGCTAGTGTGACAGGGGGTGGCTACACCTTC. Its translation is CSASVTGGGYTF.

J is TRBJ2-2 and V is TRBV9; D uncertain. V shed 1 base and J shed 0 bases, with 4 bases lying between them. Looked up from germline, CDR1 is SGDLS and CDR2 is YYNGEE. The CDR3 sequence is 14 residues long. This chain's CDR3 is CASSVLANTGELFF. CDR3 sequence (DNA): TGTGCCAGCAGCGTACTAGCGAACACCGGGGAGCTGTTTTTT. Based on the CDR3 plus reference TRBV9 and TRBJ2-2, the full variable domain is DSGVTQTPKHLITATGQRVTLRCSPRSGDLSVYWYQQSLDQGLQFLIQYYNGEERAKGNILERFSAQQFPDLHSELNLSSLELGDSALYFCASSVLANTGELFFGEGSRLTVL.

In the case of this clone: The DNA is left out, because the CDR3 cannot be placed on it with certainty; the CDR3 is given as TCRdb lists it. The CDR3 reads CASRKRVGQGSSGNTIYF. V and J are TRBV21-1 and TRBJ1-3; the table assigns TRBD1, which was not confirmed against the DNA. TRBV21-1 is an annotated pseudogene. The CDR3 is 18 amino acids long, termini counted.

The rearrangement links TRBV10-3 to TRBJ2-3; TRBD2 is a possible D gene (5 bases). V lost 2 bases and J lost 4, with 10 bases in between. The germline CDR1 and CDR2 sequences are ENHRY and SYGVKD. The CDR3 spans 14 residues. The CDR3 sequence is CAISEGLSPDTQYF. CDR3 DNA sequence: TGTGCCATCAGTGAGGGACTTAGCCCAGATACGCAGTATTTT.

The CDR3 sequence: CASSLDRGRGEGGYTF. The CDR3 DNA sequence: TGCGCCAGCAGCTTGGATCGAGGCAGGGGAGAGGGTGGCTACACCTTC. This chain uses TRBV5-1 with TRBJ1-2, with D possibly TRBD1 on 6 matching bases. Between the trimmed V and J ends, which lost 0 bases and 7 bases, there was a span of 19 bases. The germline CDR1 and CDR2 sequences are SGHRS and YFSETQ. The CDR3 length is 16 residues.

The chain is built from TRBV2 and TRBJ2-1; 14 nucleotides agree with TRBD2. The germline CDR1 and CDR2 sequences are SNHLY and FYNNEI. The CDR3 runs to 16 residues. Unmatched junction bases numbered 6, after V lost 7 bases and J lost 4 bases. CDR3 sequence reads: CASNPRLAGGYNEQFF. CDR3 coding DNA: TGTGCCAGCAATCCTCGACTAGCGGGAGGGTACAATGAGCAGTTCTTC.

In this sample, this clone turned up a few times. The V and J genes are TRBV15 and TRBJ2-2, with D maybe TRBD2 (5 bases). Germline assignment: CDR1 LNHNV and CDR2 YYDKDF (reference sequence). CDR3 length: 15 amino acids. V lost 6 bases and J lost 7, with 18 bases in between. The CDR3 bases are TGTGCCACCAGGCCGAGCGGCCCAAGCAGCGGGGAGCTGTTTTTT. Translated: CATRPSGPSSGELFF.

The rearrangement joins TRBV18 to TRBJ2-5, with 7 bases lining up with TRBD1. CDR1 is KGHSH, CDR2 LQKENI, per germline. The CDR3 consists of 17 residues. J was trimmed by 1 base and V by 2 bases; bases with no gene match: 10. The CDR3 loop is CASSPTPGQSSQETQYF. The CDR3 DNA sequence: TGTGCCAGCTCACCAACACCGGGACAGTCATCCCAAGAGACCCAGTACTTC.

A remark on this clone: A read error may be the cause here, since a much bigger clone is one base away. The chain recombines TRBV10-2 with TRBJ2-7; D ambiguous. The germline V gene encodes CDR1 WSHSY and CDR2 SAAADI. V lost 6 bases and J 2 bases, leaving 5 bases between the germline ends. The CDR3 loop spans 11 amino acids. CDR3 in amino acids: CASSLAYEQYF. DNA for the CDR3: TGCGCCAGCAGCCTAGCCTACGAGCAGTACTTC.

This chain links TRBV4-3 with TRBJ2-7; 8 nucleotides line up with TRBD1. This CDR3 has 15 residues. Germline assignment: CDR1 LGHNA and CDR2 YSLEER. V lost 4 bases to trimming and J lost 3 bases; unmatched junction nucleotides: 8. CDR3: CASSPDRASFYEQYF. The CDR3 DNA sequence: TGCGCCAGCAGCCCGGACAGGGCCAGCTTCTACGAGCAGTACTTC.

The rearrangement uses TRBV28 and TRBJ1-6; D unclear. This CDR3 has 11 residues. Trimming took off 3 bases at V and 9 bases at J, with 3 bases between the two ends. Germline V gives CDR1 MDHEN, CDR2 SYDVKM. The CDR3 bases are TGTGCCAGCAGTTTCAGTTCACCCCTCCACTTT. It codes for CASSFSSPLHF.